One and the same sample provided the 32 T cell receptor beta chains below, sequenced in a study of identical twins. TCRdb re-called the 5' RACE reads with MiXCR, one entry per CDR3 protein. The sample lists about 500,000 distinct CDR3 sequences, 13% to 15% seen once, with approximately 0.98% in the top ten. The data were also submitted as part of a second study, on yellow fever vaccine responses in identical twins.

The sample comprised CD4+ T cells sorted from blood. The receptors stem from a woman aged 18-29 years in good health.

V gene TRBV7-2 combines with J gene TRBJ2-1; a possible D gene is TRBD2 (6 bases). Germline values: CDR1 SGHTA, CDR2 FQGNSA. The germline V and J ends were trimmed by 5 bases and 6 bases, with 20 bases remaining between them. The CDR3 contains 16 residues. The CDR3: CASSREIAALSNEQFF. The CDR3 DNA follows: TGTGCCAGCAGCCGCGAAATAGCGGCCCTCAGCAATGAGCAGTTCTTC.

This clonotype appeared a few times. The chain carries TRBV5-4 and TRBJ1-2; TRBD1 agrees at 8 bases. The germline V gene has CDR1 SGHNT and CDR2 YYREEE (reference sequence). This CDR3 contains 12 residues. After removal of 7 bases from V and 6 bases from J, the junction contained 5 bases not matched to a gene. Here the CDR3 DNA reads TGTGCCAGCGCCGGGACAGGCGATGGCTACACCTTC. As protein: CASAGTGDGYTF.

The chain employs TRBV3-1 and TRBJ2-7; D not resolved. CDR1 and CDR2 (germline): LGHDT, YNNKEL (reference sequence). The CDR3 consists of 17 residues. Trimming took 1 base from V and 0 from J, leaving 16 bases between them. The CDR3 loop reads CASSQGFSLTSSYEQYF. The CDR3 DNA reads TGTGCCAGCAGCCAAGGTTTCAGCCTCACGAGCTCCTACGAGCAGTACTTC.

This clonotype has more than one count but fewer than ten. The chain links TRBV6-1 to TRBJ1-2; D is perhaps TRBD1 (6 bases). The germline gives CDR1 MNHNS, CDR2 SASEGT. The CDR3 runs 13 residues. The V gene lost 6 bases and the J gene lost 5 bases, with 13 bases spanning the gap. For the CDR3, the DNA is TGTGCCAGCAGGCTACAGGGTCCATATGGCTACACCTTC. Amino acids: CASRLQGPYGYTF.

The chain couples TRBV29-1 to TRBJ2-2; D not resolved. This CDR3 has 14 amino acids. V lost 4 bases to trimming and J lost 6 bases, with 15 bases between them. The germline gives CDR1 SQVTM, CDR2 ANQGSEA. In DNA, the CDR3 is TGCAGCGTTGCCCCGCTAATGACCGCCGGGGAGCTGTTTTTT. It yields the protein CSVAPLMTAGELFF.

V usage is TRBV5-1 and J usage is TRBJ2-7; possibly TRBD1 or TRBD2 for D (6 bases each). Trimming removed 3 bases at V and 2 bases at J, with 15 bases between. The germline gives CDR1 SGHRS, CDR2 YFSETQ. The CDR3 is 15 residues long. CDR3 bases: TGCGCCAGCAGCTCAAATCTCGGGGGCCCCTACGAGCAGTACTTC. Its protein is CASSSNLGGPYEQYF.

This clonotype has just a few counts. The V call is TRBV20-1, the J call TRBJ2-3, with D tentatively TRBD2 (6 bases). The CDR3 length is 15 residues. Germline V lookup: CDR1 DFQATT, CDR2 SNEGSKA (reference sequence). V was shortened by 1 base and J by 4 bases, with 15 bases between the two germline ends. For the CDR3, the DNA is TGCAGTGCTAGAGGGCTAGCCGGGACTGCAGATACGCAGTATTTT. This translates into CSARGLAGTADTQYF.

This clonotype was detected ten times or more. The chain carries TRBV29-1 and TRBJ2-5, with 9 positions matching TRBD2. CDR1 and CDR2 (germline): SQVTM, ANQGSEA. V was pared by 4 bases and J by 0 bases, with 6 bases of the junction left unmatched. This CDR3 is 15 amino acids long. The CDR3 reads CSVAASGNYQETQYF. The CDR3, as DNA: TGCAGCGTTGCCGCTAGCGGGAATTACCAAGAGACCCAGTACTTC.

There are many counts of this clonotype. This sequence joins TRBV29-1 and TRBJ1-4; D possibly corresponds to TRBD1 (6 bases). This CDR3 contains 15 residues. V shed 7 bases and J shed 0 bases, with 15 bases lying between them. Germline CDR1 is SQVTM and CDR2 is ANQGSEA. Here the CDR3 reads CSAAQDRSTNEKLFF. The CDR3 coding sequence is TGCAGCGCCGCGCAAGACAGGTCAACTAATGAAAAACTGTTTTTT.

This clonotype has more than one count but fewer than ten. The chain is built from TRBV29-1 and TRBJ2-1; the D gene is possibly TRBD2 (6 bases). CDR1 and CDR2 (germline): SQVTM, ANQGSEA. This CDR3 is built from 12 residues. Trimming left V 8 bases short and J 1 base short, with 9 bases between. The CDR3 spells CSLSGSYNEQFF. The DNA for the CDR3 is TGCAGCCTTAGCGGATCCTACAATGAGCAGTTCTTC.

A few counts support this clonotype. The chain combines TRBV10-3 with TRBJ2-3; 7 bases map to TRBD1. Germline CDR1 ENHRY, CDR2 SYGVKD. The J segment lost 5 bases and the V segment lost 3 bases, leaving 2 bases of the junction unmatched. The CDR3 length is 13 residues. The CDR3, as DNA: TGTGCCATCAGTGACAGGGGGAAAGATACGCAGTATTTT. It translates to CAISDRGKDTQYF.

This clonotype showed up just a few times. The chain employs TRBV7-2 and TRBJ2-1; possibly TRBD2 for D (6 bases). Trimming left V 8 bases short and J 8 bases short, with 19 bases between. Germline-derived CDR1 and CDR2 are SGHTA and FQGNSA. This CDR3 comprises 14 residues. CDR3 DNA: TGTGCCAGCGAACTAGCACCGAGTGGTCATGAGCAGTTCTTC. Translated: CASELAPSGHEQFF.

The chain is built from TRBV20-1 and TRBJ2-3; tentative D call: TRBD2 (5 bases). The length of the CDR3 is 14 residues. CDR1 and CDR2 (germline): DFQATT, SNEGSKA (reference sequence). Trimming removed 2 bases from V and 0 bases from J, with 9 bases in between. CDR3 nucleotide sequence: TGCAGTGCTAGAAAGGGCGGGAGCACAGATACGCAGTATTTT. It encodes CSARKGGSTDTQYF.

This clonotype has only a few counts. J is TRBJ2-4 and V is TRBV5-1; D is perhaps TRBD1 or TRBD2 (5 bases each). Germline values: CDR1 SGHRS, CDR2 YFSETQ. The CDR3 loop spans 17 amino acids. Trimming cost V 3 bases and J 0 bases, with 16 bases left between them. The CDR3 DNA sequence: TGCGCCAGCAGCTGGGACCCCCCTGGGGCAGCCAAAAACATTCAGTACTTC. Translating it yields CASSWDPPGAAKNIQYF.

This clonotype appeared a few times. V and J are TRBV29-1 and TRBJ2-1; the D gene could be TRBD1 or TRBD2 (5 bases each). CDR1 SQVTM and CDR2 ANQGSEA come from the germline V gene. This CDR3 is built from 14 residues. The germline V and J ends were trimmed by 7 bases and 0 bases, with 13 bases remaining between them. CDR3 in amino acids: CSAPGPSSYNEQFF. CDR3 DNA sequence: TGCAGCGCGCCGGGACCGAGCTCCTACAATGAGCAGTTCTTC.

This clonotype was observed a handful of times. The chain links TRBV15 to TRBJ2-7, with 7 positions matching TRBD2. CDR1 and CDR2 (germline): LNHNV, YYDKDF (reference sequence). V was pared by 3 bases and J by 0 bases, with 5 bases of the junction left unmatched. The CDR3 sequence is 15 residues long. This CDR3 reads CATSRRREASYEQYF. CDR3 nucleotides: TGTGCCACCAGCAGGAGACGGGAGGCCTCCTACGAGCAGTACTTC.

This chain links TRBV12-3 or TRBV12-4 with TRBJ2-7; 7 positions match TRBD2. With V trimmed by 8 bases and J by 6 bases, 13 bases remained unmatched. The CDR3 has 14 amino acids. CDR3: CASSSAPPGGEQYF. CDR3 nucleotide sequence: TGTGCCAGCTCTTCCGCGCCTCCGGGAGGCGAGCAGTACTTC.

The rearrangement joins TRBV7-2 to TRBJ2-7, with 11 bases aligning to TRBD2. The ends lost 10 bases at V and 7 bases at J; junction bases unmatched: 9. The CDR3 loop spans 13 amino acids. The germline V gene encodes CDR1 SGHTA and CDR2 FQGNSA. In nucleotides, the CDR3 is TGTGCCACGCGACTAGCGGGAATGGGAGAGCAGTACTTC. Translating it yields CATRLAGMGEQYF.

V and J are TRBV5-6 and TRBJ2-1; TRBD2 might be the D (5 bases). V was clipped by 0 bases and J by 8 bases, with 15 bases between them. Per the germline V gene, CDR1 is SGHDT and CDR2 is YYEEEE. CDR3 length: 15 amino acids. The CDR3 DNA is TGTGCCAGCAGCTTGGCCCTCCTAGCTAGCCATGAGCAGTTCTTC. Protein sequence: CASSLALLASHEQFF.

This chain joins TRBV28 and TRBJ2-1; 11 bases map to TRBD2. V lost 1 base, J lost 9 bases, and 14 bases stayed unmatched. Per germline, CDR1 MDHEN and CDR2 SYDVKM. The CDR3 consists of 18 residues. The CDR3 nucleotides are TGTGCCAGCAGTTTATTTACTAGCGGGAGCGGTGGGAGGTCTGAGCAGTTCTTC. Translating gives CASSLFTSGSGGRSEQFF.

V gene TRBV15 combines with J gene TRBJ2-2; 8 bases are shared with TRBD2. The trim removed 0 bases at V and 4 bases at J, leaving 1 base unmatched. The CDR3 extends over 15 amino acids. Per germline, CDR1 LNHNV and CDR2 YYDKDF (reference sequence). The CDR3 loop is CATSRDGRVTGELFF. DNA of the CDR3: TGTGCCACCAGCAGAGACGGGAGGGTCACCGGGGAGCTGTTTTTT.

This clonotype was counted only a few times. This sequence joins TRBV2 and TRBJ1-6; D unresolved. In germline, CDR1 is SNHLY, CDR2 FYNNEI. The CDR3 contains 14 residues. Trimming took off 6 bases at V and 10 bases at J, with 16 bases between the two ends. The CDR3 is CASSELRLASPLHF. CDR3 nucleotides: TGTGCCAGCAGCGAGCTCAGACTTGCATCACCCCTCCACTTT.

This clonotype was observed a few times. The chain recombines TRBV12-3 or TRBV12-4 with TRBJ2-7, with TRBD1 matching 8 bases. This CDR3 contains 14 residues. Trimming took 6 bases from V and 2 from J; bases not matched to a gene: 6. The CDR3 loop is CASSLTGAAYEQYF. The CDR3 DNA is TGTGCCAGCAGCCTGACAGGGGCGGCCTACGAGCAGTACTTC.

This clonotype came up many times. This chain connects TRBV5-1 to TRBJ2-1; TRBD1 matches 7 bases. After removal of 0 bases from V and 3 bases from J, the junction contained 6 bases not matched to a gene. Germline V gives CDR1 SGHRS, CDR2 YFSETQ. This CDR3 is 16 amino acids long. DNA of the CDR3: TGCGCCAGCAGCTTGGTAGTCCGGGACAGCTACAATGAGCAGTTCTTC. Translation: CASSLVVRDSYNEQFF.

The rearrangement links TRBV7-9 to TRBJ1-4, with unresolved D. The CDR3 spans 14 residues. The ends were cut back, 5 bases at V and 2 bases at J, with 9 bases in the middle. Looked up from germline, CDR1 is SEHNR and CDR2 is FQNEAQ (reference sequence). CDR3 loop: CASSRSGTNEKLFF. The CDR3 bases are TGTGCCAGCAGCCGCTCGGGTACTAATGAAAAACTGTTTTTT.

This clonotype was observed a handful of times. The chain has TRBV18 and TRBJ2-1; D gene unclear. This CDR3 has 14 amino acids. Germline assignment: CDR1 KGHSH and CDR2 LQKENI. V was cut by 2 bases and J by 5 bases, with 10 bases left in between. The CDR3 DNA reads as TGTGCCAGCTCACCAAGGAGACAAGACAATGAGCAGTTCTTC. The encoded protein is CASSPRRQDNEQFF.

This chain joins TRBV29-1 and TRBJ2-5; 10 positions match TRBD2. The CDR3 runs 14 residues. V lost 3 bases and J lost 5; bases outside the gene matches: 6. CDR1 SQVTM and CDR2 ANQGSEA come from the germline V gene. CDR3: CSVDFLAGVETQYF. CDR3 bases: TGCAGCGTTGATTTCCTAGCGGGAGTGGAGACCCAGTACTTC.

CDR3 in DNA: TGTGCCAGCAGTTTGGCATGGGGGGCTCTGGAGACCCAGTACTTC. Amino acids: CASSLAWGALETQYF. This chain links TRBV28 with TRBJ2-5; perhaps D is TRBD1 or TRBD2 (6 bases each). V gave up 3 bases and J gave up 5 bases, with 16 bases separating them. There are 15 residues in the CDR3. Germline-derived CDR1 and CDR2 are MDHEN and SYDVKM.

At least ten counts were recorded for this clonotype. The CDR3 DNA follows: TGCGCCAGCAGCTTGGGACATGTTTCCGATACGCAGTATTTT. It codes for CASSLGHVSDTQYF. The chain links TRBV5-1 to TRBJ2-3; no definite D call. CDR1 and CDR2 (germline): SGHRS, YFSETQ. Trimming stripped 0 bases from V and 6 bases from J, with 11 bases between. The CDR3 is 14 amino acids.

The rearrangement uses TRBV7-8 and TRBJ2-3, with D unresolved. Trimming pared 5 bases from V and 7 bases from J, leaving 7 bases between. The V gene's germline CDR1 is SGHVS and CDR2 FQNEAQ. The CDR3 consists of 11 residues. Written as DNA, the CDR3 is TGTGCCAGCAGCCGTTCGTATACGCAGTATTTT. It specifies CASSRSYTQYF.

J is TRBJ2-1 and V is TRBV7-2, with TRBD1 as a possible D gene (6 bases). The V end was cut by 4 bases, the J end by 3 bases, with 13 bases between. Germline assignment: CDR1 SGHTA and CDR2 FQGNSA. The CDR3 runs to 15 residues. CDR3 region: CASSSGTQLYNEQFF. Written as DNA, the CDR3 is TGTGCCAGCAGCTCCGGGACACAACTCTACAATGAGCAGTTCTTC.

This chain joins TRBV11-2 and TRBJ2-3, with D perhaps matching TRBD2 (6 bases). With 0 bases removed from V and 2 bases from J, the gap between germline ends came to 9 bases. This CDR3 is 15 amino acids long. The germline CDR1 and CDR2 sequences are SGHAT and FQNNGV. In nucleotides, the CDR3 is TGTGCCAGCAGCTTAGATTGGACTATCACAGATACGCAGTATTTT. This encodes CASSLDWTITDTQYF.